This TCR beta chain derives from a study of human T cells and chemical hapten exposure. In this sample, this clonotype turned up many times. There are 14 residues in the CDR3. CDR1 SNHLY and CDR2 FYNNEI come from the germline V gene. The V and J ends lost 6 bases and 0 bases respectively, with 9 bases between them. TCRdb reanalysed the RACE reads using MiXCR and keeps one entry per CDR3 protein. The sample carries about 340,000 distinct CDR3 sequences, around 7% recorded once. Time point: patch test 1, 2 weeks after DPC sensitization. Treatment: therapeutic diphenylcyclopropenone sensitization with weekly scalp DPC.

This receptor was identified in a woman aged 18-29 years with alopecia areata. Some clones in this sample may be carry-over from other donors' samples. Sequencing used whole blood, obtained in connection with sensitization to the hapten diphenylcyclopropenone (DPC). V usage is TRBV2 and J usage is TRBJ2-1, with no clear D. The CDR3: CASSPAPSYNEQFF. The CDR3 region has the DNA TGTGCCAGCAGCCCCGCCCCCTCCTACAATGAGCAGTTCTTC.